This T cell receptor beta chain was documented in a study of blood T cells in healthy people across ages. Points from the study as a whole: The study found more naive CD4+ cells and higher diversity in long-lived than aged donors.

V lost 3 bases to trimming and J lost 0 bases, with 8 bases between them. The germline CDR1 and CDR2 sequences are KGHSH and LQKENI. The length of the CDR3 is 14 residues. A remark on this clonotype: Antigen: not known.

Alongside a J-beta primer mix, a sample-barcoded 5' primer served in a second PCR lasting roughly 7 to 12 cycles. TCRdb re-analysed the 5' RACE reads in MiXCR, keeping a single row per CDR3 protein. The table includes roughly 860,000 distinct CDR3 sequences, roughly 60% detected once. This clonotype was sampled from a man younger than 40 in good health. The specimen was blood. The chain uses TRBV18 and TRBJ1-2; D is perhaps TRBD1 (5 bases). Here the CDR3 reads CASSPPGSNYGYTF. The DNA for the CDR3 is TGTGCCAGCTCACCGCCAGGGTCTAACTATGGCTACACCTTC.